The rows below give T cell receptor beta chains drawn from one sample of a study of radiotherapy plus CTLA-4 blockade in lung cancer. Measured with immunoSEQ multiplex PCR; TCRdb has only the in-frame clones, and not every one. The sample carries tens of thousands of clones, approximately 84% recorded once. Sequenced material: peripheral blood, taken from a patient treated with radiotherapy plus ipilimumab. These TCRs come from a human donor with non-small cell lung cancer whose response to radiotherapy plus ipilimumab could not be evaluated. The CDR3 runs from the conserved cysteine through the conserved F or W. Each record gives: clone size, J gene, V gene, D gene, CDR3 protein, CDR3 DNA. The D gene is left open where the match is weak. Part of the rows lack a size; the others show once, few, many or a class for expanded clones.

size: .; J: TRBJ2-7; V: TRBV4-3; D: .; CDR3: CASSQERDQGYEQYF; DNA: TGCGCCAGCAGCCAAGAGCGGGACCAGGGCTACGAGCAGTACTTC
size: .; J: TRBJ1-5; V: TRBV6-6; D: .; CDR3: CASSYLNERQPQHF; DNA: TGTGCCAGCAGTTACCTAAATGAGAGGCAGCCCCAGCATTTT
size: .; J: TRBJ2-2; V: TRBV10-3; D: .; CDR3: CAITSLAGELFF; DNA: TGTGCCATCACTAGCCTAGCCGGGGAGCTGTTTTTT
size: .; J: TRBJ1-1; V: TRBV5-4; D: .; CDR3: CASSLGGLPGAFF; DNA: TGTGCCAGCAGCTTGGGGGGGCTGCCTGGAGCTTTCTTT
size: .; J: TRBJ2-7; V: TRBV29-1; D: .; CDR3: CSVESGFGTYEQYF; DNA: TGCAGCGTTGAATCGGGGTTCGGGACCTACGAGCAGTACTTC
size: once; J: TRBJ1-2; V: TRBV5-4; D: TRBD1; CDR3: CARVINRDRGSRGYTF; DNA: TGTGCCAGAGTAATAAACCGGGACAGGGGATCTAGGGGCTACACCTTC
size: .; J: TRBJ1-1; V: TRBV6-5; D: .; CDR3: CASSPPGGIEAFF; DNA: TGTGCCAGCAGTCCCCCCGGGGGGATTGAAGCTTTCTTT
size: .; J: TRBJ2-7; V: TRBV27; D: .; CDR3: CASSSTNIYEQYF; DNA: TGTGCCAGCAGTTCCACAAACATATACGAGCAGTACTTC
size: .; J: TRBJ2-7; V: TRBV6-1; D: TRBD2; CDR3: CASRALADHYEQYF; DNA: TGTGCCAGCAGGGCCCTAGCGGATCACTACGAGCAGTACTTC
size: .; J: TRBJ2-3; V: TRBV4-3; D: .; CDR3: CASSQGGLGGDTQYF; DNA: TGCGCCAGCAGCCAGGGGGGTCTGGGAGGAGATACGCAGTATTTT
size: .; J: TRBJ1-2; V: TRBV10-3; D: .; CDR3: CAISELQGYGYTF; DNA: TGTGCCATCAGTGAGCTTCAGGGGTATGGCTACACCTTC
size: .; J: TRBJ1-5; V: TRBV19; D: TRBD1; CDR3: CASSIRGQLLSNQPQHF; DNA: TGTGCCAGTAGTATTAGGGGACAGCTATTAAGCAATCAGCCCCAGCATTTT
size: .; J: TRBJ2-1; V: TRBV5-8; D: TRBD2; CDR3: CASEGLFLAGYNEQFF; DNA: TGTGCCAGCGAGGGCCTATTCCTAGCGGGTTACAATGAGCAGTTCTTC
size: .; J: TRBJ2-1; V: TRBV9; D: TRBD2; CDR3: CASSASGRVLDEQFF; DNA: TGTGCCAGCAGCGCTAGCGGGAGGGTCCTCGATGAGCAGTTCTTC
size: .; J: TRBJ1-2; V: TRBV4-1; D: TRBD1; CDR3: CASSQDWDSSLYGYTF; DNA: TGCGCCAGCAGCCAAGATTGGGACAGCAGCCTCTATGGCTACACCTTC
size: once; J: TRBJ2-2; V: TRBV2; D: .; CDR3: CASRGGRTQGELFF; DNA: TGTGCCAGCAGGGGGGGACGGACCCAGGGGGAGCTGTTTTTT
size: .; J: TRBJ2-5; V: TRBV29-1; D: .; CDR3: CSVGGPGAETQYF; DNA: TGCAGCGTCGGAGGTCCAGGCGCAGAGACCCAGTACTTC
size: .; J: TRBJ1-2; V: TRBV7-9; D: .; CDR3: CASSLGGAVYGYTF; DNA: TGTGCCAGCAGCTTAGGGGGCGCGGTCTATGGCTACACCTTC
size: .; J: TRBJ2-7; V: TRBV6-1; D: .; CDR3: CASSVQGGPSYEQYF; DNA: TGTGCCAGCAGTGTACAGGGGGGGCCCTCCTACGAGCAGTACTTC
size: .; J: TRBJ2-7; V: TRBV7-2; D: TRBD2; CDR3: CASSRLAGDSYEQYF; DNA: TGTGCCAGCAGCCGACTAGCGGGAGACTCCTACGAGCAGTACTTC
size: .; J: TRBJ2-2; V: TRBV28; D: .; CDR3: CASSIPPNTGELFF; DNA: TGTGCCAGCAGTATCCCTCCGAACACCGGGGAGCTGTTTTTT
size: .; J: TRBJ2-5; V: TRBV5-1; D: .; CDR3: CASNPGARQETQYF; DNA: TGCGCCAGCAATCCAGGGGCCCGACAAGAGACCCAGTACTTC
size: once; J: TRBJ2-2; V: TRBV5-1; D: .; CDR3: CASSPAVGDTANTGELFF; DNA: TGCGCCAGCAGTCCCGCTGTGGGCGACACGGCGAACACCGGGGAGCTGTTTTTT
size: .; J: TRBJ2-3; V: TRBV9; D: .; CDR3: CASSSWATDTQYF; DNA: TGTGCCAGCAGCTCCTGGGCCACAGATACGCAGTATTTT
size: few; J: TRBJ2-5; V: TRBV5-4; D: TRBD1; CDR3: CASSFPGTGREEQYF; DNA: TGTGCCAGCAGCTTTCCAGGGACAGGGCGTGAGGAGCAGTACTTC
size: .; J: TRBJ2-1; V: TRBV13; D: TRBD2; CDR3: CASSSRLADPYNEQFF; DNA: TGTGCCAGCAGCTCACGACTAGCGGACCCCTACAATGAGCAGTTCTTC
size: .; J: TRBJ2-3; V: TRBV25-1; D: TRBD1; CDR3: CASSGDRGSIADTQYF; DNA: TGTGCCAGCAGTGGGGACAGGGGGAGTATCGCAGATACGCAGTATTTT
size: .; J: TRBJ2-5; V: TRBV7-6; D: .; CDR3: CASSPPPGIGARETQYF; DNA: TGTGCCAGCAGCCCACCGCCTGGGATTGGGGCCAGGGAGACCCAGTACTTC
size: few; J: TRBJ2-5; V: TRBV19; D: .; CDR3: CASSITGGGETQYF; DNA: TGTGCCAGTAGTATTACTGGGGGAGGAGAGACCCAGTACTTC
size: .; J: TRBJ2-7; V: TRBV4-3; D: .; CDR3: CASSRYREGETYEQYF; DNA: TGCGCCAGCAGCCGATACAGGGAGGGGGAAACCTACGAGCAGTACTTC
size: .; J: TRBJ2-5; V: TRBV29-1; D: .; CDR3: CSVEAGQETQYF; DNA: TGCAGCGTTGAGGCGGGCCAAGAGACCCAGTACTTC
size: .; J: TRBJ2-7; V: TRBV5-4; D: TRBD2; CDR3: CASSRFSGGPYEQYF; DNA: TGTGCCAGCAGCCGATTTAGCGGGGGGCCCTACGAGCAGTACTTC
size: .; J: TRBJ2-7; V: TRBV28; D: TRBD1; CDR3: CATSGTEYYEQYF; DNA: TGTGCCACGTCCGGGACAGAATACTACGAGCAGTACTTC
size: .; J: TRBJ2-2; V: TRBV29-1; D: .; CDR3: CSVEDRHGELFF; DNA: TGCAGCGTTGAAGATCGACACGGGGAGCTGTTTTTT
size: .; J: TRBJ2-7; V: TRBV19; D: .; CDR3: CASSTPSFATSEEQYF; DNA: TGTGCCAGTAGTACTCCCAGTTTCGCGACATCGGAAGAGCAGTACTTC
size: .; J: TRBJ2-7; V: TRBV5-1; D: TRBD1; CDR3: CASSFTGAYEQYF; DNA: TGCGCCAGCAGCTTTACAGGGGCCTACGAGCAGTACTTC
size: .; J: TRBJ2-6; V: TRBV9; D: TRBD1; CDR3: CASSRTGPGANVLTF; DNA: TGTGCCAGCAGCCGGACAGGCCCTGGGGCCAACGTCCTGACTTTC
size: .; J: TRBJ2-1; V: TRBV6-5; D: .; CDR3: CASTSVYYNEQFF; DNA: TGTGCCAGCACTTCCGTTTACTACAATGAGCAGTTCTTC
size: .; J: TRBJ2-7; V: TRBV5-1; D: .; CDR3: CASSLAASPVVYEQYF; DNA: TGCGCCAGCAGCTTGGCCGCTAGCCCAGTCGTCTACGAGCAGTACTTC
size: .; J: TRBJ2-7; V: TRBV7-2; D: .; CDR3: CASSLVPYEQYF; DNA: TGTGCCAGCAGCTTAGTCCCCTACGAGCAGTACTTC
size: .; J: TRBJ1-5; V: TRBV5-8; D: .; CDR3: CASSPDQPQHF; DNA: TGTGCCAGCAGCCCTGATCAGCCCCAGCATTTT
size: .; J: TRBJ1-1; V: TRBV20-1; D: TRBD1; CDR3: CSTGQGPEAFF; DNA: TGCAGTACTGGACAGGGACCTGAAGCTTTCTTT
size: .; J: TRBJ1-1; V: TRBV9; D: TRBD1; CDR3: CASRPNTGGSTEAFF; DNA: TGTGCCAGCAGACCCAACACAGGGGGTAGCACTGAAGCTTTCTTT
size: few; J: TRBJ1-1; V: TRBV9; D: .; CDR3: CASSVAGRGGTEAFF; DNA: TGTGCCAGCAGCGTAGCTGGGAGAGGGGGCACTGAAGCTTTCTTT
size: .; J: TRBJ2-7; V: TRBV7-2; D: TRBD2; CDR3: CASSLARAGGSYEQYF; DNA: TGTGCCAGCAGCTTAGCTCGAGCGGGAGGCTCCTACGAGCAGTACTTC
size: .; J: TRBJ1-2; V: TRBV29-1; D: TRBD1; CDR3: CSVEDGDRGGYTF; DNA: TGCAGCGTTGAAGATGGTGACAGGGGCGGCTACACCTTC
size: once; J: TRBJ2-3; V: TRBV7-7; D: .; CDR3: CASSPGQGGYTDTQYF; DNA: TGTGCTAGCAGCCCAGGTCAGGGGGGATACACAGATACGCAGTATTTT
size: .; J: TRBJ2-6; V: TRBV30; D: .; CDR3: CAWIQPSGANVLTF; DNA: TGTGCCTGGATACAACCTTCTGGGGCCAACGTCCTGACTTTC
size: .; J: TRBJ1-6; V: TRBV30; D: TRBD1; CDR3: CAWSPFSNRGGNSPLHF; DNA: TGTGCCTGGAGTCCCTTCTCTAACAGGGGGGGGAATTCACCCCTCCACTTT
size: .; J: TRBJ2-6; V: TRBV11-1; D: TRBD1; CDR3: CASSLRTGAGANVLTF; DNA: TGTGCCAGCAGCTTGAGGACAGGGGCTGGGGCCAACGTCCTGACTTTC
size: .; J: TRBJ1-1; V: TRBV18; D: .; CDR3: CASSEQGVDTEAFF; DNA: TGTGCCAGCTCAGAACAGGGAGTGGACACTGAAGCTTTCTTT
size: .; J: TRBJ2-5; V: TRBV29-1; D: TRBD2; CDR3: CSVEPSGARYF; DNA: TGCAGCGTTGAGCCTAGCGGGGCCCGATACTTC
size: .; J: TRBJ2-1; V: TRBV18; D: TRBD2; CDR3: CASSPSGSNYNEQFF; DNA: TGTGCCAGCTCACCCAGCGGGAGTAACTACAATGAGCAGTTCTTC
size: .; J: TRBJ2-7; V: TRBV9; D: TRBD2; CDR3: CASSVAPGLAGDHEQYF; DNA: TGTGCCAGCAGCGTAGCCCCCGGACTAGCGGGAGACCACGAGCAGTACTTC
size: .; J: TRBJ2-1; V: TRBV29-1; D: .; CDR3: CSGDPWASNEQFF; DNA: TGCAGCGGTGACCCCTGGGCCTCCAATGAGCAGTTCTTC